This T cell receptor beta chain was recorded in a study of blood T cell repertoires in COVID-19. On the study more broadly: The origin of the acute and convalescent COVID-19 samples was the United States, Italy and Spain.

The CDR3 length is 12 residues. Germline V gene data show CDR1 as SEHNR and CDR2 as FQNEAQ (reference sequence). The ends were cut back, 0 bases at V and 9 bases at J, with 3 bases in the middle. TCRdb's table, derived via immunoSEQ multiplex PCR, lists solely in-frame clones and lacks some. In the table there are about 240,000 clones, just under 85% of which are singletons. V gene TRBV7-9 combines with J gene TRBJ1-6, with D uncertain. The source of this sequence is a woman older than 75 with acute or convalescent COVID-19. The sequencing input was peripheral blood. CDR3 sequence (DNA): TGTGCCAGCAGCTTAGCCTTTTCACCCCTCCACTTT. Translating gives CASSLAFSPLHF.